The 20 T cell receptor beta chains presented below share a single source sample, sequenced in a study of cytomegalovirus exposure and HLA in healthy donors. A multiplex PCR was run with 60 Vbeta primers and 13 Jbeta primers. Profiled with immunoSEQ multiplex PCR; TCRdb holds only in-frame clones, not every one. The sample has 70,000 to 90,000 clones, over 60% seen once; the top ten hold 9% to 13%. The sequenced sample was PBMCs. The receptors stem from a male donor in good health and CMV-seropositive.

This clone appeared a single time. This sequence joins TRBV19 and TRBJ1-2, with 11 positions matching TRBD1. Trimming took 4 bases from V and 2 from J; bases not matched to a gene: 3. The length of the CDR3 is 15 residues. Germline values: CDR1 LNHDA, CDR2 SQIVND (reference sequence). The CDR3 loop is CASSTGTGGNYGYTF. The CDR3 DNA follows: TGTGCCAGTAGTACAGGGACAGGGGGAAACTATGGCTACACCTTC.

The V call is TRBV7-7, the J call TRBJ2-3; 13 bases agree with TRBD2. CDR1 is SSHAT, CDR2 FNYEAQ, per germline (reference sequence). This CDR3 contains 18 residues. J was trimmed by 2 bases and V by 6 bases; bases with no gene match: 11. CDR3 coding DNA: TGTGCCAGCAGTCAAGGGACTAGCGGGGTCTCCTTCACAGATACGCAGTATTTT. It codes for CASSQGTSGVSFTDTQYF. Supplemented by reference TRBV7-7 and TRBJ2-3, the full variable domain reads GAGVSQSPRYKVTKRGQDVTLRCDPISSHATLYWYQQALGQGPEFLTYFNYEAQPDKSGLPSDRFSAERPEGSISTLTIQRTEQRDSAMYRCASSQGTSGVSFTDTQYFGPGTRLTVL.

V is TRBV5-4 and J is TRBJ2-1; D might be TRBD1 (6 bases). The CDR3 loop spans 15 amino acids. V lost 4 bases and J lost 4, with 15 bases in between. In germline, CDR1 is SGHNT, CDR2 YYREEE (reference sequence). The CDR3 here is CASSVPGDGYNEQFF. In nucleotides, the CDR3 is TGTGCCAGCAGCGTCCCAGGGGACGGATACAATGAGCAGTTCTTC.

The CDR3 DNA follows: TGCGCCAGCAGCGGGACTAGCGGGAGTGATACGCAGTATTTT. It encodes CASSGTSGSDTQYF. This chain links TRBV5-1 with TRBJ2-3; TRBD2 matches 14 bases. The J segment lost 6 bases and the V segment lost 4 bases, leaving 1 base of the junction unmatched. The CDR3 length is 14 residues. CDR1 is SGHRS and CDR2 is YFSETQ in the germline V gene. The whole variable domain, filled in from reference TRBV5-1 and TRBJ2-3, reads KAGVTQTPRYLIKTRGQQVTLSCSPISGHRSVSWYQQTPGQGLQFLFEYFSETQRNKGNFPGRFSGRQFSNSRSEMNVSTLELGDSALYLCASSGTSGSDTQYFGPGTRLTVL.

V and J are TRBV6-5 and TRBJ2-1; 9 bases match TRBD2. This CDR3 has 14 residues. Germline values: CDR1 MNHEY, CDR2 SVGAGI. With V trimmed by 8 bases and J by 7 bases, 9 bases remained unmatched. As DNA, the CDR3 is TGTGCCAGCGGGGCGGGAGGGCCGGGGAATGAGCAGTTCTTC. The encoded protein is CASGAGGPGNEQFF.

The chain couples TRBV5-4 to TRBJ2-5; 12 positions agree with TRBD2. The J call is in doubt because the DNA end fits TRBJ2-7 better. Germline CDR1 is SGHNT and CDR2 is YYREEE (reference sequence). This CDR3 has 17 residues. For the CDR3, the DNA is TGTGCCAGCAGACTGCCCCCTAGCGGGGGGGCCTCCTACGAGCAGTACTTC. Amino acid sequence: CASRLPPSGGASYEQYF.

The genes are TRBV18 and TRBJ2-2; 7 bases align to TRBD1. The CDR3 consists of 15 residues. The ends lost 7 bases at V and 4 bases at J; junction bases unmatched: 9. Germline assignment: CDR1 KGHSH and CDR2 LQKENI. The CDR3 sequence is CASYRGGAGTGELFF. The CDR3 region has the DNA TGTGCCAGCTACAGAGGGGGCGCGGGCACCGGGGAGCTGTTTTTT.

The J gene is TRBJ2-5, the V gene TRBV7-2, with D perhaps matching TRBD1 (5 bases). The J call may not be correct, given that the DNA end is closer to TRBJ2-7. Germline assignment: CDR1 SGHTA and CDR2 FQGNSA. The CDR3 has 12 residues. CDR3 loop: CASSFQGYEQYF. The CDR3 DNA follows: TGTGCCAGCAGCTTCCAGGGTTACGAGCAGTACTTC.

The V call is TRBV7-9, the J call TRBJ1-3; D is uncertain. Trimming shortened V by 1 base and J by 0 bases, and 7 bases separated the two germline ends. CDR3 size: 15 residues. Germline CDR1 reads SEHNR; CDR2 reads FQNEAQ (reference sequence). CDR3 region: CASSLVALSGNTIYF. CDR3 DNA: TGTGCCAGCAGCTTAGTGGCCCTCTCTGGAAACACCATATATTTT.

The chain combines TRBV5-1 with TRBJ2-2; 14 nucleotides agree with TRBD2. V lost 5 bases and J lost 4; bases outside the gene matches: 16. The CDR3 runs to 20 residues. CDR1 is SGHRS and CDR2 is YFSETQ in the germline V gene. The CDR3 DNA reads TGCGCCAGCAGTCTGGGGAGGGGACTAGCGGGAGACCATGGCACCGGGGAGCTGTTTTTT. Translating gives CASSLGRGLAGDHGTGELFF.

With respect to this clone: Relative to the germline gene, one junction end is altered; a read error may explain this. The chain carries TRBV7-9 and TRBJ2-7, with TRBD1 as a possible D gene (8 bases). The germline gives CDR1 SEHNR, CDR2 FQNEAQ (reference sequence). This CDR3 has 16 residues. The CDR3 nucleotides read TGTTCCAGCAGCCCGGGAGGACAGGGATACTCCTACGAGCAGTACTTC. This translates into CSSSPGGQGYSYEQYF.

V usage is TRBV5-6 and J usage is TRBJ2-5; 9 bases line up with TRBD2. Losses at the gene ends were 3 bases for V and 3 bases for J; bases not matched to a gene: 9. Germline lookup yields CDR1 SGHDT and CDR2 YYEEEE. The CDR3 is 16 amino acids. CDR3 residues: CASSSIAGVGEETQYF. The CDR3 DNA reads TGTGCCAGCAGCTCCATAGCGGGAGTAGGGGAAGAGACCCAGTACTTC.

This clone was seen more than once but under ten times. This chain connects TRBV9 to TRBJ1-1, with D possibly matching TRBD1 (5 bases). Germline CDR1 SGDLS, CDR2 YYNGEE. The V gene lost 4 bases and the J gene lost 8 bases, with 18 bases spanning the gap. This CDR3 is 14 amino acids long. CDR3 bases: TGTGCCAGCAGCACTTTGGGGGGTGGCGGGGAAGCTTTCTTT. It codes for CASSTLGGGGEAFF.

The chain has TRBV7-8 and TRBJ2-7; the D gene is possibly TRBD2 (6 bases). Germline V CDR1 and CDR2: SGHVS, FQNEAQ. V lost 1 base, J lost 2 bases, and 9 bases lay in between. The CDR3 contains 14 residues. The CDR3 DNA is TGTGCCAGCAGCTTAGGCGGGACCCCCTACGAGCAGTACTTC. Encoded protein: CASSLGGTPYEQYF.

This clone has more than one count but fewer than ten. The J gene is TRBJ1-5, the V gene TRBV9; no clear D. The V end lost 0 bases, the J end lost 7 bases, and 11 bases lay between the germline ends. Germline V gene data show CDR1 as SGDLS and CDR2 as YYNGEE. This CDR3 has 14 amino acids. The CDR3 sequence: CASSVDGAGQPQHF. The CDR3 bases are TGTGCCAGCAGCGTAGATGGAGCCGGACAGCCCCAGCATTTT.

This clone was detected once. The gene calls are TRBV7-9 and TRBJ1-2, with D perhaps matching TRBD1 (6 bases). The CDR3 has 17 amino acids. V was pared by 5 bases and J by 6 bases, with 25 bases between. Germline CDR1 and CDR2: SEHNR and FQNEAQ (reference sequence). DNA for the CDR3: TGTGCCAGCAGCCATCTGAACCCAACACAGGGACGTCATGGCTACACCTTC. Amino acids: CASSHLNPTQGRHGYTF.

There are a few counts of this clone. The chain links TRBV30 to TRBJ1-5; TRBD1 might be the D (5 bases). V shed 1 base and J shed 4 bases, with 8 bases lying between them. The CDR3 runs 13 residues. Germline assignment: CDR1 GTSNPN and CDR2 SVGIG (reference sequence). CDR3 sequence: CAWSGQLNQPQHF. The CDR3, as DNA: TGTGCCTGGAGTGGACAGCTAAATCAGCCCCAGCATTTT. Looking up the rest from reference TRBV30 and TRBJ1-5 gives the full variable domain: SQTIHQWPATLVQPVGSPLSLECTVEGTSNPNLYWYRQAAGRGLQLLFYSVGIGQISSEVPQNLSASRPQDRQFILSSKKLLLSDSGFYLCAWSGQLNQPQHFGDGTRLSIL.

This chain links TRBV4-2 with TRBJ1-3; no firm D call. The CDR3 runs to 17 residues. V lost 2 bases and J 0 bases, leaving 14 bases between the germline ends. Germline CDR1 is LGHNA and CDR2 is YNFKEQ. CDR3 region: CASSQRPRWSSGNTIYF. CDR3 in DNA: TGTGCCAGCAGCCAAAGGCCTAGGTGGAGCTCTGGAAACACCATATATTTT.

This chain connects TRBV5-1 to TRBJ1-2, with TRBD1 identical over 7 bases. V lost 4 bases, J lost 2 bases, and 5 bases stayed unmatched. The CDR3 is 14 residues long. Per the germline V gene, CDR1 is SGHRS and CDR2 is YFSETQ. CDR3 nucleotide sequence: TGCGCCAGCAGCCCGGGACAGACAAACTATGGCTACACCTTC. Amino acids: CASSPGQTNYGYTF.

This chain connects TRBV4-1 to TRBJ1-1, with 8 bases lining up with TRBD1. CDR3 length: 15 amino acids. CDR1 is MGHRA and CDR2 is YSYEKL in the germline V gene. V trimming: 4 bases; J trimming: 1 base; junction bases outside the gene matches: 5. The CDR3: CASSRIGQGNTEAFF. In nucleotides, the CDR3 is TGCGCCAGCAGCCGTATCGGACAGGGGAACACTGAAGCTTTCTTT.